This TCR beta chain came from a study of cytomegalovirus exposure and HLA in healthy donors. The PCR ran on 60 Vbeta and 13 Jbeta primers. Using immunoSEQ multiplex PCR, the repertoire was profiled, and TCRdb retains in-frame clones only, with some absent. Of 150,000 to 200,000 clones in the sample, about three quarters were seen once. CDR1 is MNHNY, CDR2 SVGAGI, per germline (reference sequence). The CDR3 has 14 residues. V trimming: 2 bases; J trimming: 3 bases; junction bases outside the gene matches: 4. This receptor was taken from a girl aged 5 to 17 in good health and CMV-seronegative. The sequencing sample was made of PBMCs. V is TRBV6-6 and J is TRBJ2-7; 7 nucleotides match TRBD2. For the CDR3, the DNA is TGTGCCAGCAGTTACGGGGCGGGGGACTACGAGCAGTACTTC. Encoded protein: CASSYGAGDYEQYF.